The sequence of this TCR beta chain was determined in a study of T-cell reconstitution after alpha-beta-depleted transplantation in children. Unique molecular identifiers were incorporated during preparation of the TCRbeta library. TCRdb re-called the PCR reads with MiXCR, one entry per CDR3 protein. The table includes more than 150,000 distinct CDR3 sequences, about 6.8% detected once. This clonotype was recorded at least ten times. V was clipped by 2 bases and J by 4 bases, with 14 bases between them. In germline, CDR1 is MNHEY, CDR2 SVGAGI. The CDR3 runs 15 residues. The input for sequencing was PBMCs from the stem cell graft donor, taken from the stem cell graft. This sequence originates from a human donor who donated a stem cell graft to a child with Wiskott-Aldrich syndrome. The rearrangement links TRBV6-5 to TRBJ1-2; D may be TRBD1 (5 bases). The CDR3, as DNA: TGTGCCAGCAGTTACGAACCTGCAGGGACCTATGGCTACACCTTC. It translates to CASSYEPAGTYGYTF.